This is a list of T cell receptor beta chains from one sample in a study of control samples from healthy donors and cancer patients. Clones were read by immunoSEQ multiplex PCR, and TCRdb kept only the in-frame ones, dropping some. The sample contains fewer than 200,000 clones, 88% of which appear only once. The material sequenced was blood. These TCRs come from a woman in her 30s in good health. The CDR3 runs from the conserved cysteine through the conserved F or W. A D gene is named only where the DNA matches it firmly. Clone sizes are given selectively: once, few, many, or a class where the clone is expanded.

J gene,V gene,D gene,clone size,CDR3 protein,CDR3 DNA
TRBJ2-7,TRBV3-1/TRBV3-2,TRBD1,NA,CASSRRTGGSAGYEQYF,TGTGCCAGCAGCCGGCGGACAGGGGGCAGTGCGGGCTACGAGCAGTACTTC
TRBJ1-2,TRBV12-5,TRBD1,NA,CASAVQGGGYTF,TGTGCTAGTGCCGTACAGGGGGGGGGCTACACCTTC
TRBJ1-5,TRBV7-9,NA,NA,CASSRAQEYSNQPQHF,TGTGCCAGCAGCCGCGCTCAGGAATATAGCAATCAGCCCCAGCATTTT
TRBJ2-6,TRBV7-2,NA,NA,CASSRSGGTGANVLTF,TGTGCCAGCAGCCGGTCAGGGGGGACTGGGGCCAACGTCCTGACTTTC
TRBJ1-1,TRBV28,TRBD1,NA,CASSSGQGITEAFF,TGTGCCAGCAGTTCGGGACAGGGGATCACTGAAGCTTTCTTT
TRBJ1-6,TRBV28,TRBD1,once,CASSLTGENSPLHF,TGTGCCAGCAGTTTAACAGGGGAGAATTCACCCCTCCACTTT
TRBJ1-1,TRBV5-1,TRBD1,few,CASSQPGQGIRMNTEAFF,TGCGCCAGCAGCCAACCTGGACAGGGAATTCGCATGAACACTGAAGCTTTCTTT
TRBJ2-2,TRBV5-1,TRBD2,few,CASSPGGGGGPNTGELFF,TGCGCCAGCAGCCCGGGAGGCGGGGGGGGCCCGAACACCGGGGAGCTGTTTTTT
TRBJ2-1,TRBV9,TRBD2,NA,CASSVVAGIYNEQFF,TGTGCCAGCAGCGTAGTAGCGGGAATTTACAATGAGCAGTTCTTC
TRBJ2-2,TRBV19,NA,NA,CASSTAQAYTRELFF,TGTGCCAGTAGTACGGCACAGGCCTATACCCGGGAGCTGTTTTTT
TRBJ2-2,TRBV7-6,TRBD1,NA,CASSPRTGGSGELFF,TGTGCCAGCAGCCCTAGGACAGGGGGCAGCGGGGAGCTGTTTTTT